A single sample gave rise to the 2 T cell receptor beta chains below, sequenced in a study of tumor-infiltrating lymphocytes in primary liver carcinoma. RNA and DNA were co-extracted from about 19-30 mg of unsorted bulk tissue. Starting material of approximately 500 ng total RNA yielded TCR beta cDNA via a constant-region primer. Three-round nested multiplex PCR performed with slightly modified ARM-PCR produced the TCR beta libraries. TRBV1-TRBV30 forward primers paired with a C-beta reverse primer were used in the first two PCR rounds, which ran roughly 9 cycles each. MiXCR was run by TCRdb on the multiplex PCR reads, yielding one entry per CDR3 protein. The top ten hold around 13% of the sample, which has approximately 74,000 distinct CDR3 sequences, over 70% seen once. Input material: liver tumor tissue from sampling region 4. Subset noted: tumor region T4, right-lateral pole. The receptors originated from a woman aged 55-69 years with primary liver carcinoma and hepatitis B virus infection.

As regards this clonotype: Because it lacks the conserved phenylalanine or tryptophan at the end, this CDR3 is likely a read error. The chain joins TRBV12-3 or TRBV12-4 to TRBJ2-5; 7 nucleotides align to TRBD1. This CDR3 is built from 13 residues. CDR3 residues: CASSDRAQEAQYS. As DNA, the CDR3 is TGTGCCAGCAGTGACAGGGCCCAAGAGGCCCAGTACTCC.

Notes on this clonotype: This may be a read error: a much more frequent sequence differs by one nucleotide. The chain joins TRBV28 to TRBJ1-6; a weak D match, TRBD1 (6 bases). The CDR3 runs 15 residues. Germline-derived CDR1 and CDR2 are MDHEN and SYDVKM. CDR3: CTSSPGTPPESPLHF. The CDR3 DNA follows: TGTACCAGCAGTCCTGGGACACCTCCCGAGTCACCCCTCCACTTT.